The sequence of this T cell receptor beta chain was determined in a study of CD8+CD57+ T cells in acquired aplastic anemia (dated by TCRdb to the late 2010s). For the study in its entirety: DNA extracted from sorted CD4+ and CD8+ cells had a mean of approximately 3.4 ug, with a range of about 0.2 to 30 ug. Mean read counts for healthy donor samples were 8.5 million to 10.8 million for CD4+ cells and 11.0 million for CD8+ cells. What the study reported, not specific to this receptor: CD8+ Simpson's diversity did not differ significantly between patients and healthy controls (P=0.060). Although 25 to 30 CD8+ CDR3 sequences were shared by patients and controls, these sequences appeared highly expressed in patients and within the immunodominant clones of patients.

The study deep-sequenced TCR repertoires of sorted CD4+ and CD8+ blood T cells from severe aplastic anemia patients and healthy subjects. Ficoll-Paque density gradient centrifugation was used to isolate peripheral blood mononuclear cells. Before DNA extraction, CD4+ and CD8+ T cells were sorted with FACS or magnetic beads. A distance of 14 bases separates the germline ends of V and J, which lose 5 bases and 1 base respectively. Measured from the cysteine to the phenylalanine, the CDR3 is 15 residues long. Only the CDR3 portion is preserved as DNA: 45 bases, with reading frame beginning at the first base. In its sample, this clonotype was seen many times. The antigen it recognizes is unknown. No per-base quality is available; no much larger clone lies one base away. TCR beta VDJ combination and CDR3 sequence profiling used genomic DNA as the template. An Illumina HiSeq 2000 was used for TCR repertoire sequencing. As for how the authors treated the data: Repertoires were assessed using TRBV/TRBJ rearrangement plots, CDR3 size and DJ length profiles, and Simpson's diversity index. Whichever DNA sequence was most abundant in the deep sequencing data was defined as the immunodominant clone. CDR3 amino acid sequences were screened for sharing across subjects and compared with published repertoires and the VDJdb database. TCRdb applied fastp at Q25 and MiXCR to the public reads, then kept only in-frame beta chains. Here each entry gathers all rows of one CDR3 protein and keeps the most common genes and DNA. What appears here as the V and J calls and clone size reflects TCRdb's work, not the paper's. The sample has around 150,000 distinct CDR3 sequences on record, 35% to 55% of them singletons. The ten largest account for about 1.1% of the sample.

This TCR came from a human donor in good health. The specimen sequenced was sorted CD4+, CD8+, or CD8+CD57+ T cells (not recorded which) from PBMCs. This sequence uses TRBV12-3 or TRBV12-4 and TRBJ2-5, with no confident D gene call. The DNA reads as follows: TGTGCCAGCAGTCCCCACGCGGTCCGCCAAGAGACCCAGTACTTC. Its translation reads: CASSPHAVRQETQYF.